This section outlines one T cell receptor beta chain sequence together with its context. The antigen remains unidentified. The data are from a study of cytomegalovirus exposure and HLA in healthy donors. PCR employed 60 Vbeta and 13 Jbeta primers. Generated by immunoSEQ multiplex PCR, the TCRdb table keeps only in-frame clones and is missing some. The sample contains some 140,000 clones, approximately 80% of which appear only once. Overall study findings and caveats: In a later analysis, HLA-associated TCR beta chains were more clonally expanded than equally common others.

This clonotype was sampled from a man aged 30 to 39 in good health and CMV-seropositive. The sample consisted of PBMCs.

In DNA form, the CDR3 reads TGCAGCGTTGGAGGGGGCAACAATCAGCCCCAGCATTTT. It is translated as CSVGGGNNQPQHF. The V gene is TRBV29-1, the J gene TRBJ1-5, with 7 bases aligning to TRBD1. The trim removed 4 bases at V and 3 bases at J, leaving 3 bases unmatched. The CDR3 consists of 13 residues. Germline values: CDR1 SQVTM, CDR2 ANQGSEA. The entire variable domain, with the rest obtained from reference TRBV29-1 and TRBJ1-5, is as follows: SAVISQKPSRDICQRGTSLTIQCQVDSQVTMMFWYRQQPGQSLTLIATANQGSEATYESGFVIDKFPISRPNLTFSTLTVSNMSPEDSSIYLCSVGGGNNQPQHFGDGTRLSIL.